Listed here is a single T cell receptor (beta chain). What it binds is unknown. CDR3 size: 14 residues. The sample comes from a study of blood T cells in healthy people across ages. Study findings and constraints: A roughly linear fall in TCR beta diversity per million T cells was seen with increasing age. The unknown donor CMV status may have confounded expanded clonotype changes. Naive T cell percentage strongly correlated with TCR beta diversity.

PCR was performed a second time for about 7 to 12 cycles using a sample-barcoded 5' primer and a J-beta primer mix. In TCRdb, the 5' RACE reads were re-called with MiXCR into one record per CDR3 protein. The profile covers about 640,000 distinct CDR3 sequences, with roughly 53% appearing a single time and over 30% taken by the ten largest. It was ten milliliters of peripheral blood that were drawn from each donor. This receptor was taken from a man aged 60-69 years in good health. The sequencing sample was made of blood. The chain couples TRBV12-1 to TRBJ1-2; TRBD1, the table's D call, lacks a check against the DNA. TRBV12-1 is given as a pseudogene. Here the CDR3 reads CASSPPGPRYGYTF. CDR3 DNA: TGTGCCAGCAGCCCGCCGGGACCGCGGTATGGCTACACCTTC.